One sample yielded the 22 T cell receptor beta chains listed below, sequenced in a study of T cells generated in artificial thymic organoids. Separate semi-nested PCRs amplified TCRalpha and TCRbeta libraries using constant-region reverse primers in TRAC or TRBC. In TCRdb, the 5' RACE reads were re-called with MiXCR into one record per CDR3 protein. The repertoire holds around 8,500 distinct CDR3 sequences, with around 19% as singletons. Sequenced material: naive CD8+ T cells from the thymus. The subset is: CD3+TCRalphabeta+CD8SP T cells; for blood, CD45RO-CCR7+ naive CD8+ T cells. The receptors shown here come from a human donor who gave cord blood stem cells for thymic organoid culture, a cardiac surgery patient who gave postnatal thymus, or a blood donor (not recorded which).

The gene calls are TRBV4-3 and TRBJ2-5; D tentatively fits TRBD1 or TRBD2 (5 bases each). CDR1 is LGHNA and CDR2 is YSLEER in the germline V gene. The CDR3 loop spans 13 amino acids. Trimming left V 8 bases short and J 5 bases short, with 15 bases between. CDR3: CASSPRGRETQYF. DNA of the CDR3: TGCGCCAGCTCACCGAGGGGTCGGGAGACCCAGTACTTC.

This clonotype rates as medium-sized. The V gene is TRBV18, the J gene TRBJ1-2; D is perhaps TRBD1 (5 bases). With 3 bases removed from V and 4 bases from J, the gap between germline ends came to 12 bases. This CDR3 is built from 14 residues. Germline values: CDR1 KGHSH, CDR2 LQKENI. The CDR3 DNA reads TGTGCCAGCTCACCGCCAGGGATTGGCTATGGCTACACCTTC. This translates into CASSPPGIGYGYTF.

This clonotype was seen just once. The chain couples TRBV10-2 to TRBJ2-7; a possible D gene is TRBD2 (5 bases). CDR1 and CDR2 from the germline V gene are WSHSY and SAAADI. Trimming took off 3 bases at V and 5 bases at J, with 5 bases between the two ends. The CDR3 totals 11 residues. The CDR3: CASSDGNEQYV. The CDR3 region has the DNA TGCGCCAGCAGTGACGGGAACGAGCAGTACGTC.

The CDR3 coding sequence is TGCGCCAGCAGCCAAGAGGGACAGGGTATGGATACGCAGTATTTT. This translates into CASSQEGQGMDTQYF. The J gene is TRBJ2-3, the V gene TRBV4-1; 9 positions match TRBD1. CDR1 MGHRA and CDR2 YSYEKL come from the germline V gene. V was clipped by 0 bases and J by 6 bases; unmatched bases: 4. This CDR3 comprises 15 residues.

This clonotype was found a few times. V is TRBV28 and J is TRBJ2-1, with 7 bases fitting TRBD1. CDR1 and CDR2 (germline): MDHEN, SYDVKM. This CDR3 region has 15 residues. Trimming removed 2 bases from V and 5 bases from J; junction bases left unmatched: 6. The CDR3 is CASSLGTVSNNEQFF. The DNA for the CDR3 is TGTGCCAGCAGTTTAGGGACAGTAAGTAACAATGAGCAGTTCTTC. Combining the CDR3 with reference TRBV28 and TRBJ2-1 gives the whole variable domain DVKVTQSSRYLVKRTGEKVFLECVQDMDHENMFWYRQDPGLGLRLIYFSYDVKMKEKGDIPEGYSVSREKKERFSLILESASTNQTSMYLCASSLGTVSNNEQFFGPGTRLTVL.

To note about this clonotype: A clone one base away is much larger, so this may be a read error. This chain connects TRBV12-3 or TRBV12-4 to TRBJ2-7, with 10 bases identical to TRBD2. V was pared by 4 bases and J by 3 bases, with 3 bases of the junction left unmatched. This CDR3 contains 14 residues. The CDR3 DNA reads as TGTGCCAGCAGTTATAGCGGGGGGCTCTACGAGCAGTACTTC. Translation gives CASSYSGGLYEQYF.

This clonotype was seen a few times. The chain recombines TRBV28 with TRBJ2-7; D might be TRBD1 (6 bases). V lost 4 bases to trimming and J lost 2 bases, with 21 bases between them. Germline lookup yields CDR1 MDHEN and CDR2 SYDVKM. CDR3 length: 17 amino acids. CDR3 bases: TGTGCCAGCAGTTCCGGCAAGGGGGTGAGGTCCGCCTACGAGCAGTACTTC. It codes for CASSSGKGVRSAYEQYF.

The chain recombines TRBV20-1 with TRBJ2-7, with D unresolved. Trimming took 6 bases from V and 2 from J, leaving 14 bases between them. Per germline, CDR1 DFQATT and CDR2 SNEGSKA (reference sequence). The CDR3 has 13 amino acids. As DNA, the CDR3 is TGCAGTGCCCCAAAGACGGACGCCTACGAGCAGTACTTC. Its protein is CSAPKTDAYEQYF.

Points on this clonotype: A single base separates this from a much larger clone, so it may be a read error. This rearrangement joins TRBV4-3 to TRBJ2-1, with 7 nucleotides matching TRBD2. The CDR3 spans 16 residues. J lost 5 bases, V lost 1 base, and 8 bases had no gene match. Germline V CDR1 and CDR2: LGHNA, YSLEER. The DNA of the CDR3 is TGCGCCAGCAGCCAAGGAGCGGGGTGGAGGGACAATGAGCAGTTCTTC. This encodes CASSQGAGWRDNEQFF.

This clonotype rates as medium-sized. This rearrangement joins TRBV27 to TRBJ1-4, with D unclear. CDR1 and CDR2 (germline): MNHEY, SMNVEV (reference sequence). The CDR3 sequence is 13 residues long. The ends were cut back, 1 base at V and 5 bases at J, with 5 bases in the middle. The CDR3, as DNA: TGTGCCAGCAGTTTATTGGCGAATGAAAAACTGTTTTTT. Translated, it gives CASSLLANEKLFF.

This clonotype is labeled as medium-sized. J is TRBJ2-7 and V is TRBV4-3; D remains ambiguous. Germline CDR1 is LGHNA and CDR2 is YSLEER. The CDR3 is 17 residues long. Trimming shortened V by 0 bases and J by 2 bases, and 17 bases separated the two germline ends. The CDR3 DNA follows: TGCGCCAGCAGCCAAGATCCGGCCGGACCAATCCCCTACGAGCAGTACTTC. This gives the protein CASSQDPAGPIPYEQYF.

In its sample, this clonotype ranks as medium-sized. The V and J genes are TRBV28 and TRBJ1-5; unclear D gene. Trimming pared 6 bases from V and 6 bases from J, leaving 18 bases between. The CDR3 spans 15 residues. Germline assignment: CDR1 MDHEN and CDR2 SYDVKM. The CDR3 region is CASRARGIVRQPQHF. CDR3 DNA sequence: TGTGCCAGCAGAGCGAGAGGGATCGTTCGTCAGCCCCAGCATTTT.

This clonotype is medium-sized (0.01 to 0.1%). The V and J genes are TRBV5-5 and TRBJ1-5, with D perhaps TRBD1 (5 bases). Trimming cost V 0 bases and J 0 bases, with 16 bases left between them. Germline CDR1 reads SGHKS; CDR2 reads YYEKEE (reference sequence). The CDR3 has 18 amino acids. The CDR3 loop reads CASSLEAGRHYSNQPQHF. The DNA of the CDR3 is TGTGCCAGCAGCTTGGAGGCAGGGCGACACTATAGCAATCAGCCCCAGCATTTT.

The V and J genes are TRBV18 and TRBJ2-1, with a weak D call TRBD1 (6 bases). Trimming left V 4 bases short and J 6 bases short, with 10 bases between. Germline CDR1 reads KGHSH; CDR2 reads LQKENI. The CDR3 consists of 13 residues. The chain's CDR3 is CASSRDRRNEQFF. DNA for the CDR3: TGTGCCAGCTCACGCGACAGGCGCAATGAGCAGTTCTTC.

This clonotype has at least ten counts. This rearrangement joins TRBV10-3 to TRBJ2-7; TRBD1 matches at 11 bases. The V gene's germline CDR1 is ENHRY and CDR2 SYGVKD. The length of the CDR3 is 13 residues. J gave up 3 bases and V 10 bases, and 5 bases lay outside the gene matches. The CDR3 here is CATRTGGIYEQYF. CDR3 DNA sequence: TGTGCCACGAGGACAGGGGGCATCTACGAGCAGTACTTC.

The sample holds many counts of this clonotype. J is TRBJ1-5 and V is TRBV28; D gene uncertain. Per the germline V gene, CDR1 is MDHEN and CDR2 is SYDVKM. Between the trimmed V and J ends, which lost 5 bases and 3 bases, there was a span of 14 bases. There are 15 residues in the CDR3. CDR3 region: CASSPPVSPNQPQHF. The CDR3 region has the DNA TGTGCCAGCAGTCCCCCAGTGTCACCCAATCAGCCCCAGCATTTT. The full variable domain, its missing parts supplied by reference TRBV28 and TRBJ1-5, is DVKVTQSSRYLVKRTGEKVFLECVQDMDHENMFWYRQDPGLGLRLIYFSYDVKMKEKGDIPEGYSVSREKKERFSLILESASTNQTSMYLCASSPPVSPNQPQHFGDGTRLSIL.

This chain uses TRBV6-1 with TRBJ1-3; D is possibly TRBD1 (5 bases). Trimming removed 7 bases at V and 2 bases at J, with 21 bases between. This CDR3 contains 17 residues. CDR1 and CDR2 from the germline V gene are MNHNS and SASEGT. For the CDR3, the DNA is TGTGCCAGCACACCCAGATTGCAGGGAGGGACTGGAAACACCATATATTTT. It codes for CASTPRLQGGTGNTIYF.

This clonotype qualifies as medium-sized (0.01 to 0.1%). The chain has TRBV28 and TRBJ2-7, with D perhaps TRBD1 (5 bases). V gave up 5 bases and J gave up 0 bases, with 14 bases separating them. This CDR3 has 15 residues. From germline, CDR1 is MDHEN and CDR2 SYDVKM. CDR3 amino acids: CASSPTVFSSYEQYF. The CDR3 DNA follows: TGTGCCAGCAGTCCGACAGTGTTCTCCTCCTACGAGCAGTACTTC. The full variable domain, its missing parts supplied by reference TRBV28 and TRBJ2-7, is DVKVTQSSRYLVKRTGEKVFLECVQDMDHENMFWYRQDPGLGLRLIYFSYDVKMKEKGDIPEGYSVSREKKERFSLILESASTNQTSMYLCASSPTVFSSYEQYFGPGTRLTVT.

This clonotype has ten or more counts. The CDR3 DNA sequence: TGTGCCAGCAGCTATAAAGATCAGACCCTCTACTACGAGCAGTACTTC. It specifies CASSYKDQTLYYEQYF. The rearrangement uses TRBV6-2 or TRBV6-3 and TRBJ2-7; D is unresolved. The CDR3 extends over 16 amino acids. CDR1 is MNHEY and CDR2 is SVGEGT in the germline V gene. V shed 6 bases and J shed 3 bases, with 21 bases lying between them.

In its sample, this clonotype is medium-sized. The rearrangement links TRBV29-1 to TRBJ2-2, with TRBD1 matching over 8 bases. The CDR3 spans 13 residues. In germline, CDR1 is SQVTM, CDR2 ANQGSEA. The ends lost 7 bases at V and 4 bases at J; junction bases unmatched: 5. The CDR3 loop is CSARDRFTGELFF. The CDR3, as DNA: TGCAGCGCACGGGACAGGTTCACCGGGGAGCTGTTTTTT.

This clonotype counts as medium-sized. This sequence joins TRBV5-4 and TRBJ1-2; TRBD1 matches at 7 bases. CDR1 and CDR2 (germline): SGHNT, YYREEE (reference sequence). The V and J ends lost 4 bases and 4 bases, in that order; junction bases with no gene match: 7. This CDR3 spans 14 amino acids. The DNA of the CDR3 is TGTGCCAGCAGCCCGGACAGGACGGGCTATGGCTACACCTTC. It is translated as CASSPDRTGYGYTF.

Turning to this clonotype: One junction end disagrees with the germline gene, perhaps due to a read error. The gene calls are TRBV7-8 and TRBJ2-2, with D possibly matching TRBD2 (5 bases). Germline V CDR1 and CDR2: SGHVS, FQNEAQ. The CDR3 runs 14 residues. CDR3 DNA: TGCGCCAGCAGCTTGGGTCCGGGGACCGGGGAGCTGTTTTTT. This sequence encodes CASSLGPGTGELFF.